This paragraph covers one T cell receptor beta chain sequence. The data are from a study of blood T cell repertoires in COVID-19. About the research overall: The United States, Italy and Spain were the sources of the acute and convalescent COVID-19 samples. From T cells, B-cell-depleted T cells, or PBMCs came the material, which was cDNA or gDNA.

CDR1 is SNHLY, CDR2 FYNNEI, per germline. The CDR3 contains 17 residues. Trimming at V came to 2 bases and at J to 4 bases, leaving 9 bases not matched to a gene. Data came from immunoSEQ multiplex PCR; TCRdb stores just in-frame clones and leaves some out. The sample holds approximately 75,000 clones, approximately 80% seen once. Seattle's enrolled individuals joined amid active infection and were then monitored longitudinally. V gene TRBV2 combines with J gene TRBJ2-5; 11 nucleotides line up with TRBD2. The sample consisted of peripheral blood. The TCR sequence derives from a man between 25 and 39 years old with COVID-19, enrolled during active disease. The CDR3 protein is CASSEKVLAGGGETQYF. The CDR3, as DNA: TGTGCCAGCAGTGAAAAAGTCCTAGCGGGAGGAGGAGAGACCCAGTACTTC. Together with reference TRBV2 and TRBJ2-5, the CDR3 gives the full variable domain: EPEVTQTPSHQVTQMGQEVILRCVPISNHLYFYWYRQILGQKVEFLVSFYNNEISEKSEIFDDQFSVERPDGSNFTLKIRSTKLEDSAMYFCASSEKVLAGGGETQYFGPGTRLLVL.